This T cell receptor (beta chain) was recorded in a study of regulatory T cells in long-lasting Graves disease. V lost 1 base, J lost 4 bases, and 17 bases lay in between. Germline CDR1 reads SGHTA; CDR2 reads FQGNSA. The CDR3 sequence is 17 residues long. This clonotype was recorded many times. The time point is: newly diagnosed GD, antithyroid drugs for less than 3 months. PBMCs were the source of the RNA used for TCR sequencing. The patient group derived from an endocrinology department in Xi'an, China. With iRepertoire HTBI primers and Arm-PCR of CDR3 regions, TCR beta libraries were built. TCRdb independently ran MiXCR on the multiplex PCR reads; one entry per CDR3 protein. The profile shows 200,000 to 250,000 distinct CDR3 sequences, around 18% of them singletons.

The sample consisted of peripheral blood mononuclear cells (PBMCs), taken at new diagnosis, from a patient treated with antithyroid drugs. The chain is built from TRBV7-2 and TRBJ1-3, with D possibly being TRBD1 (6 bases). The receptor's source is a female donor with Graves disease. CDR3 in amino acids: CASSLVIPGQSGNTIYF. CDR3 DNA sequence: TGTGCCAGCAGCTTAGTAATTCCGGGACAATCAGGAAACACCATATATTTT.